A selection of T cell receptor beta chains follows, all from one sample in a study of cytomegalovirus exposure and HLA in healthy donors. Generated by immunoSEQ multiplex PCR, the TCRdb table keeps only in-frame clones and is missing some. Counted here are 150,000 or so clones, 84% occurring once; the ten biggest clones make up under 1.1%. What was sequenced was PBMCs. The receptors were sampled from a man aged 25 to 40 in good health and CMV-seronegative. Both conserved end residues are trimmed from each CDR3. A D gene is named only where the DNA matches it firmly.

d_call j_call v_call cdr3_aa
NA TRBJ1-1 TRBV10-1 ASSEYRDTEAF
NA TRBJ2-3 TRBV5-1 ASSLGQATTDTQY
NA TRBJ2-1 TRBV7-7 ASSLGTGSRQF
NA TRBJ1-6 TRBV5-1 ASSLPTVSPLH
NA TRBJ2-3 TRBV4-2 ASSQDLDGSSTDTQY
NA TRBJ2-5 TRBV9 ASSYMGAGETQY
TRBD2 TRBJ2-5 TRBV5-1 ASSLTTGLAGGETQY
TRBD1 TRBJ1-4 TRBV30 AWTPGQATNEKLF
NA TRBJ1-6 TRBV5-6 ASSFGTPLNSPLH
TRBD1 TRBJ1-2 TRBV9 ASSVDRAGYGYT
NA TRBJ1-2 TRBV5-6 ASSWLASGKLGYT
TRBD2 TRBJ2-2 TRBV9 ASGGGFNTGELF
NA TRBJ1-5 TRBV19 ASSGDGEQPQH
NA TRBJ2-2 TRBV9 ASSVLYGGELF
NA TRBJ2-3 TRBV6-6 ASSYSSGTDTQY
NA TRBJ1-1 TRBV19 ASSRQGLYTEAF
NA TRBJ2-7 TRBV7-8 ASSLGAPSENYEQY
TRBD1 TRBJ1-5 TRBV28 ASSSPEGAVNVINQPQH
TRBD1 TRBJ2-2 TRBV7-9 ASSELTGGLTGELF
TRBD2 TRBJ2-3 TRBV6-4 ASSDSTSGGSDTQY
NA TRBJ1-1 TRBV2 ASRDSEGAEAF
NA TRBJ2-1 TRBV9 ANSGGQGNNEQF
NA TRBJ2-1 TRBV5-4 ASSFYQVLDEQF
NA TRBJ2-3 TRBV5-1 ASSLVSGSTDTQY
NA TRBJ1-1 TRBV6-1 ASSGRGTEAF
TRBD1 TRBJ1-3 TRBV27 ASSPGTGSGNTIY
TRBD2 TRBJ2-7 TRBV6-1 ASSDILAGLPYEQY
NA TRBJ2-5 TRBV5-5 ASSPSGSETQY
TRBD1 TRBJ2-2 TRBV7-9 ASSLPGGQVGYGELF
TRBD2 TRBJ2-3 TRBV19 ASSILGTSTDTQY
TRBD1 TRBJ2-2 TRBV9 ASSLRTGGGTGELF
TRBD1 TRBJ1-4 TRBV6-5 ASSSGTGREKLF
NA TRBJ2-5 TRBV5-4 ASSLDALRSETQY